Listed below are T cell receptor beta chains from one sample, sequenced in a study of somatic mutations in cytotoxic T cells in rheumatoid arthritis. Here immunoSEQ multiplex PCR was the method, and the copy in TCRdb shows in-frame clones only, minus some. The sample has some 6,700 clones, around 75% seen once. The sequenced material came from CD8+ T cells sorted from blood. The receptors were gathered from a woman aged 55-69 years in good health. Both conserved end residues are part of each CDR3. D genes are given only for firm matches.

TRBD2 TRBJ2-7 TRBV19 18 CASSATTVPGLAVEGQYF
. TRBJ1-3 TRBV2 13 CASLGASGDTIYF
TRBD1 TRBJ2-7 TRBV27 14 CASSFRGPSYEQYF
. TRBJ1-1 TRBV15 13 CATSNFGGEEAFF
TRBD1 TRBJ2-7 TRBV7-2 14 CASSRGQGYYEQYF
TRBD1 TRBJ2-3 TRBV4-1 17 CASSQDAVTGSPDTQYF
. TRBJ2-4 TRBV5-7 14 CASSLAQYKNIQYF
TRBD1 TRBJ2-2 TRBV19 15 CASSLQGILTGELFF
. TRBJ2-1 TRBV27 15 CASSLSPGSYNEQFF
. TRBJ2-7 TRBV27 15 CASSLTPSGTYEQYF
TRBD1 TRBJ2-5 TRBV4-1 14 CASSPRQGEETQYF
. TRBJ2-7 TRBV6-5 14 CASSYSGEVYEQYF
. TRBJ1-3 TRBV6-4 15 CASSGLGYPGNTIYF
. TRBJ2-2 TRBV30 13 CAWSSAGSGELFF
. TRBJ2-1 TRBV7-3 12 CASSSIDNEQFF
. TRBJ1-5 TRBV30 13 CAWSHGEGQPQHF
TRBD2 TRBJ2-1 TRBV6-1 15 CASSEDGGANNEQFF
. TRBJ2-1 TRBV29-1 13 CSVPRGVYNEQFF
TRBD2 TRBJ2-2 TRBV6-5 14 CASIPRGAAGELFF
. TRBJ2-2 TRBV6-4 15 CASSETATLPGELFF
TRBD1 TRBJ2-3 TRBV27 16 CASSLSEGATTDTQYF
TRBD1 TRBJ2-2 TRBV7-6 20 CASSLELVGKDRENTGELFF
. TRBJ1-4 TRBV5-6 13 CASSPAGKQKLFF
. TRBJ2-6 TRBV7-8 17 CASSLWASNSGANVLTF
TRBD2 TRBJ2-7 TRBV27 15 CASRPTSGIMDEQYF
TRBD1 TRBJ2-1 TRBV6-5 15 CASSTGTGSGNEQFF
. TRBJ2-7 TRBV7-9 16 CASSQSTGTETYEQYF